A single sample gave rise to the 23 T cell receptor beta chains below, sequenced in a study of cytomegalovirus exposure and HLA in healthy donors. PCR was performed using 60 Vbeta and 13 Jbeta primers. Here immunoSEQ multiplex PCR was the method, and the copy in TCRdb shows in-frame clones only, minus some. The repertoire includes 150,000 to 200,000 clones, approximately 80% of them detected once, and approximately 2% sits in the top ten. Sequencing used PBMCs. Source of these receptors: a woman between 18 and 30 years old in good health and CMV-seropositive.

In nucleotides, the CDR3 is TGCGCCAGCAGCCAAGATAACCCGACTGATGGCTACACCTTC. This encodes CASSQDNPTDGYTF. The chain carries TRBV4-1 and TRBJ1-2; unclear D gene. V was shortened by 0 bases and J by 6 bases, with 11 bases between the two germline ends. This CDR3 spans 14 amino acids. Germline V gene lookup returns CDR1 MGHRA and CDR2 YSYEKL.

The chain links TRBV7-2 to TRBJ2-5, with 14 bases matching TRBD2. CDR1 and CDR2 from the germline V gene are SGHTA and FQGNSA. With V trimmed by 4 bases and J by 5 bases, 9 bases remained unmatched. The CDR3 has 17 amino acids. The CDR3 reads CASSSGLAGGGGETQYF. In DNA, the CDR3 is TGTGCCAGCAGCTCCGGACTAGCGGGGGGAGGGGGGGAGACCCAGTACTTC.

The chain joins TRBV7-9 to TRBJ2-7, with TRBD2 identical over 8 bases. The CDR3 totals 14 residues. J gave up 5 bases and V 1 base, and 4 bases lay outside the gene matches. Germline V gene lookup returns CDR1 SEHNR and CDR2 FQNEAQ (reference sequence). The CDR3 DNA follows: TGTGCCAGCAGCTTAGTGGGACTAGGGGACGAGCAGTACTTC. Protein sequence: CASSLVGLGDEQYF. The entire variable domain, with the rest obtained from reference TRBV7-9 and TRBJ2-7, is as follows: DTGVSQNPRHKITKRGQNVTFRCDPISEHNRLYWYRQTLGQGPEFLTYFQNEAQLEKSRLLSDRFSAERPKGSFSTLEIQRTEQGDSAMYLCASSLVGLGDEQYFGPGTRLTVT.

In its sample, this clone was seen once. The genes are TRBV5-4 and TRBJ2-7, with 8 bases fitting TRBD1. Trimming took 6 bases from V and 3 from J; bases not matched to a gene: 8. The CDR3 consists of 14 residues. Germline V gives CDR1 SGHNT, CDR2 YYREEE (reference sequence). The CDR3 DNA reads TGTGCCAGCACCGTAGGCGGGACAGGCTACGAGCAGTACTTC. Translated, it gives CASTVGGTGYEQYF.

This clone occurred once. The gene calls are TRBV13 and TRBJ2-2, with 13 bases aligning to TRBD2. V was pared by 2 bases and J by 5 bases, with 11 bases of the junction left unmatched. The CDR3 consists of 19 residues. CDR1 and CDR2 from the germline V gene are PRHDT and FYEKMQ (reference sequence). The CDR3 DNA is TGTGCCAGCAGCTTAAATTCCAGACTAGCGGGGGGTAAGACCGGGGAGCTGTTTTTT. Translated: CASSLNSRLAGGKTGELFF.

The chain joins TRBV15 to TRBJ1-1; D remains ambiguous. Looked up from germline, CDR1 is LNHNV and CDR2 is YYDKDF (reference sequence). The CDR3 is 14 residues long. Trimming left V 2 bases short and J 1 base short, with 8 bases between. The CDR3 sequence is CATSRKTGNTEAFF. The CDR3 nucleotides read TGTGCCACCAGCAGAAAGACTGGGAACACTGAAGCTTTCTTT. The variable domain in full, with the rest retrieved from reference TRBV15 and TRBJ1-1, is DAMVIQNPRYQVTQFGKPVTLSCSQTLNHNVMYWYQQKSSQAPKLLFHYYDKDFNNEADTPDNFQSRRPNTSFCFLDIRSPGLGDTAMYLCATSRKTGNTEAFFGQGTRLTVV.

With regard to this clone: Other DNA variants within this sample encode the same CDR3. The chain carries TRBV18 and TRBJ1-1; TRBD1 matches 7 bases. With V trimmed by 1 base and J by 2 bases, 1 base remained unmatched. The CDR3 loop spans 14 amino acids. Germline assignment: CDR1 KGHSH and CDR2 LQKENI. DNA for the CDR3: TGTGCCAGCTCACCACAGGGGGCTAACACTGAAGCTTTCTTT. Translated: CASSPQGANTEAFF.

In its sample, this clone was seen once. The chain couples TRBV6-1 to TRBJ1-4; 7 bases match TRBD1. V shed 6 bases, J shed 2 bases, and the junction held 3 bases outside the gene matches. The CDR3 runs to 14 residues. Germline CDR1 reads MNHNS; CDR2 reads SASEGT. CDR3 sequence reads: CASRQGVTNEKLFF. For the CDR3, the DNA is TGTGCCAGCAGGCAGGGGGTCACTAATGAAAAACTGTTTTTT.

The chain carries TRBV28 and TRBJ1-1; TRBD1 matches 8 bases. The CDR3 runs 15 residues. CDR1 and CDR2 (germline): MDHEN, SYDVKM. J lost 0 bases, V lost 5 bases, and 5 bases had no gene match. CDR3 protein: CASSPRTGMNTEAFF. The DNA of the CDR3 is TGTGCCAGCAGTCCGCGGACAGGGATGAACACTGAAGCTTTCTTT.

This rearrangement joins TRBV7-8 to TRBJ2-3; weak D call: TRBD1 (5 bases). Germline V gene lookup returns CDR1 SGHVS and CDR2 FQNEAQ. With 6 bases removed from V and 1 base from J, the gap between germline ends came to 11 bases. The CDR3 covers 14 residues. The CDR3 sequence is CASRVGAGTDTQYF. For the CDR3, the DNA is TGTGCCAGCAGGGTAGGGGCGGGCACAGATACGCAGTATTTT. The full variable domain, with the rest looked up from reference TRBV7-8 and TRBJ2-3, is GAGVSQSPRYKVAKRGQDVALRCDPISGHVSLFWYQQALGQGPEFLTYFQNEAQLDKSGLPSDRFFAERPEGSVSTLKIQRTQQEDSAVYLCASRVGAGTDTQYFGPGTRLTVL.

The V gene is TRBV2, the J gene TRBJ2-5; TRBD1 matches at 7 bases. The DNA end is more similar to TRBJ2-7, so the J call may be wrong. Germline values: CDR1 SNHLY, CDR2 FYNNEI. The CDR3 is made up of 15 amino acids. The CDR3, as DNA: TGTGCCAGCCATCTGGACAGGTCTAACCCCTACGAGCAGTACTTC. Its protein product is CASHLDRSNPYEQYF.

The chain is built from TRBV11-2 and TRBJ1-1; perhaps TRBD1 as D (5 bases). Germline-derived CDR1 and CDR2 are SGHAT and FQNNGV. Trimming pared 6 bases from V and 3 bases from J, leaving 8 bases between. CDR3 length: 12 residues. In DNA form, the CDR3 reads TGTGCCAGCAGGGACACCCACACTGAAGCTTTCTTT. It is translated as CASRDTHTEAFF.

V and J are TRBV7-3 and TRBJ2-5; the match to TRBD2 covers 10 bases. The CDR3 extends over 15 amino acids. Germline V CDR1 and CDR2: SGHTA, FQGTGA. V shed 5 bases, J shed 3 bases, and the junction held 6 bases outside the gene matches. The DNA for the CDR3 is TGTGCCAGCAGCCAACTCGGACTAGCGGAAGAGACCCAGTACTTC. As protein: CASSQLGLAEETQYF. Together with reference TRBV7-3 and TRBJ2-5, the CDR3 gives the full variable domain: GAGVSQTPSNKVTEKGKYVELRCDPISGHTALYWYRQSLGQGPEFLIYFQGTGAADDSGLPNDRFFAVRPEGSVSTLKIQRTERGDSAVYLCASSQLGLAEETQYFGPGTRLLVL.

The rearrangement links TRBV28 to TRBJ1-1, with D unresolved. CDR1 is MDHEN and CDR2 is SYDVKM in the germline V gene. The germline V and J ends were trimmed by 8 bases and 4 bases, with 17 bases remaining between them. This CDR3 has 14 amino acids. The CDR3 loop reads CASPPSTERTEAFF. DNA of the CDR3: TGTGCCAGCCCTCCTTCCACCGAGCGCACTGAAGCTTTCTTT.

This chain uses TRBV13 with TRBJ2-3; TRBD2 aligns across 10 bases. After removal of 4 bases from V and 5 bases from J, the junction contained 18 bases not matched to a gene. The CDR3 length is 19 residues. Germline V gene sequence: CDR1 PRHDT, CDR2 FYEKMQ (reference sequence). CDR3 sequence: CASSSLGRLAGEVGDTQYF. CDR3 nucleotide sequence: TGTGCCAGCAGCTCACTTGGCCGGCTAGCGGGAGAGGTGGGAGATACGCAGTATTTT.

The chain uses TRBV9 and TRBJ1-3; unclear D gene. V dropped 3 bases and J dropped 3 bases, with 7 bases sitting between them. The V gene's germline CDR1 is SGDLS and CDR2 YYNGEE. The CDR3 totals 13 residues. The CDR3 is CASSALGGNTIYF. In DNA form, the CDR3 reads TGTGCCAGCAGCGCACTCGGTGGAAACACCATATATTTT.

The rearrangement links TRBV5-1 to TRBJ2-1, with a possible D match to TRBD2 (7 bases). V shed 7 bases and J shed 4 bases, with 18 bases lying between them. This CDR3 has 15 residues. CDR1 is SGHRS, CDR2 YFSETQ, per germline. CDR3 in amino acids: CASRTGGASYNEQFF. CDR3 bases: TGCGCCAGCCGGACGGGGGGCGCTTCTTACAATGAGCAGTTCTTC.

V and J are TRBV28 and TRBJ1-5, with D possibly being TRBD1 (6 bases). Germline CDR1 is MDHEN and CDR2 is SYDVKM. V lost 6 bases and J 1 base, leaving 13 bases between the germline ends. This CDR3 is built from 15 residues. The CDR3 loop reads CASRQGIGSNQPQHF. In nucleotides, the CDR3 is TGTGCCAGCAGACAGGGAATCGGGAGCAATCAGCCCCAGCATTTT.

As regards this clone: A junction boundary mismatches the germline segment, possibly from a read error. The chain links TRBV9 to TRBJ1-5; possibly TRBD1 for D (6 bases). The CDR3 is 15 amino acids. Germline V gives CDR1 SGDLS, CDR2 YYNGEE. In DNA, the CDR3 is TGTACCAGCAGCGTAGAGGCAGGGGATGGACAGCCCCAGCATTTT. Amino acid sequence: CTSSVEAGDGQPQHF. Complete variable domain (other parts from reference TRBV9 and TRBJ1-5): DSGVTQTPKHLITATGQRVTLRCSPRSGDLSVYWYQQSLDQGLQFLIQYYNGEERAKGNILERFSAQQFPDLHSELNLSSLELGDSALYFCTSSVEAGDGQPQHFGDGTRLSIL.

In this sample, this clone turned up a few times. This chain links TRBV5-4 with TRBJ1-1, with TRBD1 matching over 9 bases. Germline CDR1 SGHNT, CDR2 YYREEE (reference sequence). The CDR3 extends over 13 amino acids. With V trimmed by 2 bases and J by 5 bases, 1 base remained unmatched. CDR3 region: CASSLGTGTEAFF. DNA for the CDR3: TGTGCCAGCAGCTTAGGGACAGGGACTGAAGCTTTCTTT.

The chain uses TRBV7-9 and TRBJ2-3, with 8 bases aligning to TRBD1. The CDR3 length is 15 residues. J lost 0 bases, V lost 5 bases, and 4 bases had no gene match. The germline gives CDR1 SEHNR, CDR2 FQNEAQ (reference sequence). As DNA, the CDR3 is TGTGCCAGCAGCCCAGGACAGGGCAGCACAGATACGCAGTATTTT. It specifies CASSPGQGSTDTQYF.

The chain employs TRBV11-2 and TRBJ1-6, with D unclear. V dropped 2 bases and J dropped 4 bases, with 6 bases sitting between them. CDR1 SGHAT and CDR2 FQNNGV come from the germline V gene. The CDR3 runs 14 residues. CDR3 in amino acids: CASSLPLYNSPLHF. The CDR3 nucleotides are TGTGCCAGCAGCTTACCCCTTTATAATTCACCCCTCCACTTT.

This chain links TRBV9 with TRBJ2-5; a weak D match, TRBD2 (6 bases). The CDR3 has 13 amino acids. Trimming took 7 bases from V and 5 from J, leaving 15 bases between them. Germline CDR1 and CDR2: SGDLS and YYNGEE. CDR3 region: CASSLGGRETQYF. Here the CDR3 DNA reads TGTGCCAGCTCCCTAGGAGGGAGGGAGACCCAGTACTTC.